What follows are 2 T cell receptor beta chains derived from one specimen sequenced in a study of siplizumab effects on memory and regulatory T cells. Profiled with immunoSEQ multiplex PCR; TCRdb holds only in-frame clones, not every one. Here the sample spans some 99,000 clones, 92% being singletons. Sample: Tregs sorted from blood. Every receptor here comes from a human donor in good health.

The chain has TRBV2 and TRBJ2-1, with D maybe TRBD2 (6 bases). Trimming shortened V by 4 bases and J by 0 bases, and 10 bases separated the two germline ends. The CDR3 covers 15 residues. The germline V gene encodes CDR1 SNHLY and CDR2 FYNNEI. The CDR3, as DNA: TGTGCCAGCAGTGCACGGGAGAGCTCCTACAATGAGCAGTTCTTC. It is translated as CASSARESSYNEQFF.

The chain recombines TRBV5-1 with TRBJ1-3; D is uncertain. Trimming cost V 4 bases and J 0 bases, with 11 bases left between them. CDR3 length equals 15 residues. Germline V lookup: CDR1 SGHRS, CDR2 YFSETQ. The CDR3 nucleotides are TGCGCCAGCAGCCGGCGTCCGAGCTCTGGAAACACCATATATTTT. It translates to CASSRRPSSGNTIYF.